Presented here are 2 T cell receptor beta chains from one specimen sequenced in a study of CXCR3-negative and CXCR3-positive naive CD8 T cells. Study-wide results and limits: CXCR3-positive naive cells had TRB CDR3s that were more hydrophobic than CXCR3-negative naive cells had.

Libraries of TRB cDNA were made by 5' RACE and carried UMIs. TCRdb re-called the 5' RACE reads and gives one entry per CDR3 protein, without DNA. Reported are some 100,000 distinct CDR3 sequences; the ten largest clones contain 0.35% to 0.4%. These receptors are not linked to any known antigen. Sequenced material: naive CXCR3+ CD8+ T cells from blood. Subset specified: CD45RO-CCR7+CD27+CD95- naive CD8+ T cells expressing CXCR3 (TNR3+). Receptor source: a human donor in good health. Some clones in this sample may be carry-over from other donors' samples.

The J gene is TRBJ2-1, the V gene TRBV14. Germline V gene sequence: CDR1 SGHDN, CDR2 FVKESK. CDR3 length equals 14 residues. CDR3 amino acids: CASSQDGAPNEQFF.

This chain joins TRBV13 and TRBJ2-7. Germline V CDR1 and CDR2: PRHDT, FYEKMQ (reference sequence). The CDR3 length is 14 residues. The chain's CDR3 is CASSLTSEPYEQYF.